This T cell receptor beta chain was captured in a study of patients and donors after allogeneic stem cell transplantation. TCRdb processed the RT-PCR reads anew with MiXCR; each CDR3 protein has one entry. Of about a million distinct CDR3 sequences listed, roughly 18% are singletons. The germline gives CDR1 ENHRY, CDR2 SYGVKD. The CDR3 runs 15 residues. The V and J ends lost 0 bases and 7 bases, in that order; junction bases with no gene match: 8. In this sample, this clonotype turned up once. The chain joins TRBV10-3 to TRBJ2-5; 7 positions agree with TRBD2. The specimen sequenced was blood, either unsorted or a sorted T cell fraction (not recorded which). This clonotype was sampled from a human donor who was either an allogeneic HSCT recipient or a stem cell or donor lymphocyte infusion donor (not recorded which). It is not recorded whose cells these are; they may come from a transplant donor. The CDR3 loop reads CAISESASGSGTQYF. The CDR3 DNA sequence: TGTGCCATCAGTGAGTCTGCTAGCGGTTCCGGGACCCAGTACTTC.